A single T cell receptor beta chain is shown here with its context. The germline CDR1 and CDR2 sequences are MDHEN and SYDVKM. Trimming took off 6 bases at V and 7 bases at J, with 6 bases between the two ends. The CDR3 has 10 residues. Researchers partitioned CD4+ cells into CD45RA+ naive and CD45RA-negative memory subsets. This specimen belongs to a study of shared clonotypes between healthy human individuals. Study overall: Three CD4 naive, three CD4 memory, two CD8 naive and one CD8 memory plate were used per donor.

The study ran the assay at deep level. This table comes from immunoSEQ multiplex PCR, and its TCRdb copy is limited to in-frame clones, with some not included. The profile shows about 2.3 million clones, more than 85% of them singletons. The chain joins TRBV28 to TRBJ1-2; D remains ambiguous. The specimen sequenced was naive CD4+ T cells from PBMCs. Subset indicated: CD45RA+ positively selected. The source of this sequence is a young man in good health. Some clones in this sample may be carry-over from other donors' samples. CDR3 nucleotide sequence: TGTGCCAGCAGCGGGATTGGCTACACCTTC. It is translated as CASSGIGYTF.